This T cell receptor beta chain originates from a study of CD8 T cells in Susac syndrome. Note on this clonotype: The antigen is undetermined.

About 0.5 to 1 ug RNA was reverse transcribed with random hexamers. TCRdb re-derived calls from the immunoSEQ multiplex PCR reads in MiXCR, one entry per CDR3 protein. The data show 210,000 or so distinct CDR3 sequences, approximately 90% seen once. The patients who served as multiple sclerosis controls were treatment-naive and had stable or active relapsing-remitting disease that fulfilled the revised McDonald criteria. Through negative isolation, CD4+ and CD8+ T cells were obtained, while TEMRA cells were enriched using FACS. Study-level points and caveats: A relatively small number of individuals underwent TCR sequencing and HLA analysis.

This receptor was identified in a human donor with multiple sclerosis. The source material was CD8+ T cells from PBMCs.

CDR3 coding DNA: TGCGCCAGCAGCTTGGGGATTGAGAACACCGGGGAGCTGTTTTTT. This sequence encodes CASSLGIENTGELFF. This chain uses TRBV5-1 with TRBJ2-2, with D unclear. The length of the CDR3 is 15 residues. CDR1 SGHRS and CDR2 YFSETQ come from the germline V gene. V was pared by 0 bases and J by 1 base, with 7 bases between. Filled out from reference TRBV5-1 and TRBJ2-2, the complete variable domain reads KAGVTQTPRYLIKTRGQQVTLSCSPISGHRSVSWYQQTPGQGLQFLFEYFSETQRNKGNFPGRFSGRQFSNSRSEMNVSTLELGDSALYLCASSLGIENTGELFFGEGSRLTVL.